This record looks at one T cell receptor beta chain sequence and its context. What it binds is unknown. The data derive from a study of T cells in Graves' hyperthyroidism and ophthalmopathy. Study-wide results and caveats: Ophthalmopathy stood apart from stable hyperthyroidism in a 13 V-J model. Blood also showed most of the thyroid clonotypes that were expanded above 0.001.

CDR1 is SQVTM and CDR2 is ANQGSEA in the germline V gene. With 6 bases removed from V and 4 bases from J, the gap between germline ends came to 12 bases. The CDR3 length is 12 residues. The source material, RNA transcripts, was used to amplify TCR beta CDR3 regions. Researchers ran a first-round RT-PCR on the TCR CDR3 using the HTBI primer set. MiXCR was run by TCRdb on the multiplex PCR reads, yielding one entry per CDR3 protein. Of under 700,000 distinct CDR3 sequences listed, around 42% are singletons. The TCR originated in a young woman with Graves' hyperthyroidism. The chain employs TRBV29-1 and TRBJ1-2, with D unclear. The sample consisted of peripheral blood or thyroid tissue (not recorded which). The CDR3: CSVAGSGYGYTF. In DNA form, the CDR3 reads TGCAGCGTAGCGGGCTCTGGCTATGGCTACACCTTC.